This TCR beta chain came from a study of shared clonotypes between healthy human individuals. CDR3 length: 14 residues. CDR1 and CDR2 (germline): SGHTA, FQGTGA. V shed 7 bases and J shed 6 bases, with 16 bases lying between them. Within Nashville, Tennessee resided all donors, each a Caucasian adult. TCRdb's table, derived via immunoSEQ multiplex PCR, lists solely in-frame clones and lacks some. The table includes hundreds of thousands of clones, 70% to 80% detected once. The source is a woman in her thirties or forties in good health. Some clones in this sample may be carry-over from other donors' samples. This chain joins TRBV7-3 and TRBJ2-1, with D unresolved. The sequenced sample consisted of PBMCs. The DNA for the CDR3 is TGTGCCAGCACTCACTACCGAATAATCAATGAGCAGTTCTTC. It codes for CASTHYRIINEQFF. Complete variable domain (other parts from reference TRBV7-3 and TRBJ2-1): GAGVSQTPSNKVTEKGKYVELRCDPISGHTALYWYRQSLGQGPEFLIYFQGTGAADDSGLPNDRFFAVRPEGSVSTLKIQRTERGDSAVYLCASTHYRIINEQFFGPGTRLTVL.